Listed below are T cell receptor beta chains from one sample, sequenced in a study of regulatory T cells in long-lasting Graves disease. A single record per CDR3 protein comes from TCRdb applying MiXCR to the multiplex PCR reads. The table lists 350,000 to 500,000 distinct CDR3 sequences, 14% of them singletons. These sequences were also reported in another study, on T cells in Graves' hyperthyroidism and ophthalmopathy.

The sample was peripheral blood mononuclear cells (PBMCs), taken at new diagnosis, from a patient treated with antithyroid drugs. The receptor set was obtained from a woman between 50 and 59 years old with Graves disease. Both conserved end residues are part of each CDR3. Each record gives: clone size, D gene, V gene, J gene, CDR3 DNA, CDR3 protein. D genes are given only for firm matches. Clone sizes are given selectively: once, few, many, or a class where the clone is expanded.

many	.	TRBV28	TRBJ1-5	TGTGCCAGCAGTCTCACAACCGCAGGGAGGAATCAGCCCCAGCATTTT	CASSLTTAGRNQPQHF
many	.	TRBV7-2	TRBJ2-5	TGTGCCAGCAGCGCAAACGGACACGCACAAGAGACCCAGTACTTC	CASSANGHAQETQYF
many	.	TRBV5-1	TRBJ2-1	TGCGCCAGCAGCTTGGGTGGACTCACGAATGAGCAGTTCTTC	CASSLGGLTNEQFF
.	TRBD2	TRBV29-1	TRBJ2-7	TGCAGCGTTATCGGGACTAGGCACGAGCAGTGCTTC	CSVIGTRHEQCF
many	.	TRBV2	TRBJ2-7	TGTGCCAGCAACAGGGACGCTCTCGACGAGCAGTACTTC	CASNRDALDEQYF
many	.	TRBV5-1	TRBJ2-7	TGCGCCAGCAGCTTGTCGGCGGGCCAGGGGTCTGAGCAGTACTTC	CASSLSAGQGSEQYF
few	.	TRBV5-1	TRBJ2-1	TGCGCCAGCAGCTTTAAACCCGGCAATGAGCAGTTCTTC	CASSFKPGNEQFF
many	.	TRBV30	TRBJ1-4	TGTGCCTGGAGAAGCGGGGGTGAAAAACTGTTTTTT	CAWRSGGEKLFF
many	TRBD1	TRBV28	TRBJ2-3	TGTGCCAGCAGTTGGGGCCCTAGGGACAGGGGGCGCACAGATACGCAGTATTTT	CASSWGPRDRGRTDTQYF
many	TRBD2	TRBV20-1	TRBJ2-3	TGCAGTGCCCGCCCCGGGACTAGCGGGCCTCTCAGCACAGATACGCAGTATTTT	CSARPGTSGPLSTDTQYF
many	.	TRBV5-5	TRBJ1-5	TGTGCCAGCAGCTTTGGGAATAGGGGGAGCAATCAGCCCCAGCATTTT	CASSFGNRGSNQPQHF
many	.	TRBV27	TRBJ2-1	TGTGCCAGCAGTTTATTGGGGGCGGATGAGCAGTTCTTC	CASSLLGADEQFF
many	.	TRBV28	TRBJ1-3	TGTGCCAGCAGTTTACCTGGAAACACCATATATTTT	CASSLPGNTIYF
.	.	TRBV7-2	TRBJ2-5	TGTGCCAGCAGCTTAGCGCAGTACCAAGAGACCCAGTACTTC	CASSLAQYQETQYF
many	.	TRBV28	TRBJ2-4	TGTGCCAGCAGTCGTTTTGGGGAGCTAGCCAAAAACATTCAGTACTTC	CASSRFGELAKNIQYF
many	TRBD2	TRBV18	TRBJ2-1	TGTGCCAGCTCAGCCAGCGGGGGACCGATCTCCTACAATGAGCAGTTCTTC	CASSASGGPISYNEQFF
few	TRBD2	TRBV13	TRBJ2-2	TGTGCCAGCAGTTTACCACTGCGGGCTAGCGGGAGTGACGGGGAGCTGTTTTTT	CASSLPLRASGSDGELFF
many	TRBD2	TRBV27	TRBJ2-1	TGTGCCAGCACGGTAGCGGGAGCATTGTACAATGAGCAGTTCTTC	CASTVAGALYNEQFF
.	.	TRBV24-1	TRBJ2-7	TGTGCCACCAGGTCCGGGACCTCCTACGAGCAGTACTTC	CATRSGTSYEQYF
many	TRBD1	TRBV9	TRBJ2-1	TGTGCCAGCAGCGCCCCGCGACAGGGGTCCTCCTACAATGAGCAGTTCTTC	CASSAPRQGSSYNEQFF
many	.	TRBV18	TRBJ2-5	TGTGCCAGCTCACCTCAGGGGCGAGAGACCCAGTACTTC	CASSPQGRETQYF
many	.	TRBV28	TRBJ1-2	TGTGCCAGCAGCCGCCCGAGGGCCTCGGATGGCTACACCTTC	CASSRPRASDGYTF
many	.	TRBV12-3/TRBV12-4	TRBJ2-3	TGTGCCAGCAGCCCCGACGAGGGGAGGGATACGCAGTATTTT	CASSPDEGRDTQYF
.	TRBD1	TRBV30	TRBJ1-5	TGTGCCTGGGCCCCTCAAACAGGGGGCGGTCAGCCCCAGCATTTT	CAWAPQTGGGQPQHF
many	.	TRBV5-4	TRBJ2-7	TGTGCCAGCAGCTTCGGGACCGACCCGAACTTCTACGAGCAGTACTTC	CASSFGTDPNFYEQYF
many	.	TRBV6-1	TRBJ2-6	TGTGCCAGCAACCTTAATGGGGCCAACGTCCTGACTTTC	CASNLNGANVLTF
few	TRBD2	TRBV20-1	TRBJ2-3	TGCAGTGCTAGCTCTAGCGGGAGAGGTAGCACAGATACGCAGTATTTT	CSASSSGRGSTDTQYF
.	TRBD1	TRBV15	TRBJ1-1	TGTGCCACCAGCAGTGGCCCAGGGGGTGTTCGCTTTGATACTGAAGCTTTCTTT	CATSSGPGGVRFDTEAFF
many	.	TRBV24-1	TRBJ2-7	TGTGCCACCAGTACAGGTTCCTACGAGCAGTACTTC	CATSTGSYEQYF
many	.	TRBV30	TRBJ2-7	TGTGCCTGGAGTCGAACCACGGACAGCTACGAGCAGTACTTC	CAWSRTTDSYEQYF
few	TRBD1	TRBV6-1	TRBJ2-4	TGTGCCAGCAAATGGACAGGGTATGTGGACATTCAGTACTTC	CASKWTGYVDIQYF
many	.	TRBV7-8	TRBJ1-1	TGTGCCAGCAGCCCAAGACGATCGCGAGGGAACACTGAAGCTTTCTTT	CASSPRRSRGNTEAFF
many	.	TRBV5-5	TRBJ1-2	TGTGCCAGCAGCGGAGCCGACAGCAACTATGGCTACACCTTC	CASSGADSNYGYTF
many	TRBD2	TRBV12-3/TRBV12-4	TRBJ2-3	TGTGCCAGCTTAGCGGGAGTCCTCGATACGCAGTATTTT	CASLAGVLDTQYF
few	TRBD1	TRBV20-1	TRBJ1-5	TGCAGTGCTAGGGCCTTAGACAGGGGGCTCGTTCAGCCCCAGCATTTT	CSARALDRGLVQPQHF